These T cell receptor beta chains were read from a single sample in a study of monozygotic twins with inflammatory bowel disease. For each CDR3 protein, TCRdb gives one entry from its re-call of the 5' RACE reads, without DNA. The sample includes roughly 320,000 distinct CDR3 sequences. Sequences were obtained from blood. The receptors stem from a human donor with ulcerative colitis or Crohn's disease, or a healthy co-twin of an affected twin (not recorded which). Both conserved end residues are part of each CDR3.

>TRBV7-2|TRBJ2-4
CASSLKGGSGKNIQYF
>TRBV5-1|TRBJ2-3
CASSLDRVDTQYF
>TRBV4-3|TRBJ1-6
CASSQATSGSYNSPLHF
>TRBV20-1|TRBJ1-5
CSAKEGQPQHF
>TRBV5-1|TRBJ2-1
CASSWAGTNNNNEQFF
>TRBV11-3|TRBJ2-1
CASSRNAAARGRDEQFF
>TRBV12-3/TRBV12-4|TRBJ1-5
CATRGDTSNQPQHF
>TRBV12-5|TRBJ1-1
CASGRGRKDTEAFF
>TRBV6-5|TRBJ2-5
CASSYLTGGHQETQYF
>TRBV12-3/TRBV12-4|TRBJ2-7
CASTPRGRAGSGGEQYF
>TRBV20-1|TRBJ1-5
CSARPGGVQNQPQHF
>TRBV30|TRBJ2-7
CAWGGQADYEQYF
>TRBV7-9|TRBJ1-1
CAQQLMGGGPEAFF
>TRBV12-3/TRBV12-4|TRBJ2-5
CASSLIEPETQYF
>TRBV27|TRBJ1-1
CASRHGGPNTEAFF
>TRBV28|TRBJ2-1
CASTPSRGGANTYNEQFF
>TRBV27|TRBJ2-5
CASSPIPGETQYF
>TRBV20-1|TRBJ2-6
CSAPPGPSGANVLTF
>TRBV7-9|TRBJ2-5
CASSFLSGQETQYF
>TRBV5-1|TRBJ2-3
CASSLPGQVTDTQYF
>TRBV10-3|TRBJ2-7
CAISESAAAGTYEQYF
>TRBV5-4|TRBJ2-1
CASKPSGGSYNEQFF
>TRBV19|TRBJ2-2
CASSIATSNTGELFF
>TRBV6-1|TRBJ1-3
CASRARDRALLNTIYF
>TRBV10-2|TRBJ2-1
CASSGRTGTSGNEQFF
>TRBV20-1|TRBJ2-5
CSARVGGGEETQYF
>TRBV20-1|TRBJ1-4
CSAPRGSGLFF
>TRBV12-3/TRBV12-4|TRBJ1-6
CASTLGGDYSPLHF
>TRBV7-9|TRBJ2-5
CASSLSWTGGTQETQYF
>TRBV20-1|TRBJ1-4
CSASGGTGGEKLFF
>TRBV18|TRBJ2-6
CASSPTQNVLTF
>TRBV18|TRBJ1-2
CASSPPSEPTNYGYTF
>TRBV7-2|TRBJ2-5
CASSLGFPAQETQYF
>TRBV10-3|TRBJ2-3
CAISKGLAGSLTDTQYF
>TRBV6-1|TRBJ2-7
CASSELREVFVSEQYF
>TRBV5-4|TRBJ1-2
CASSIGQGSGYTF
>TRBV29-1|TRBJ2-2
CSVDVGTLTGELFF
>TRBV5-6|TRBJ2-2
CASSSWTVRPPTGELFF
>TRBV4-2|TRBJ1-5
CASSQLQGARGQPQHF
>TRBV20-1|TRBJ1-3
CSARGQGVPGNTIYF
>TRBV11-2|TRBJ2-3
CASSRSDTQYF
>TRBV7-2|TRBJ2-2
CASSTRRTGELFF
>TRBV5-6|TRBJ1-6
CASSFGTDNSPLHF
>TRBV7-9|TRBJ1-2
CASSLPGGGNYGYTF
>TRBV12-3/TRBV12-4|TRBJ1-1
CASSWAGFGTEAFF
>TRBV5-1|TRBJ2-1
CASSLGPSNEQFF
>TRBV2|TRBJ1-5
CASGLLQTAEYSNQPQHF
>TRBV28|TRBJ2-1
CASSLFRDNEQFF
>TRBV20-1|TRBJ1-1
CSASPPNSFHTEAFF
>TRBV14|TRBJ2-1
CASSQGTYRSHNEQFF
>TRBV20-1|TRBJ1-5
CSLEGGNQPQHF
>TRBV13|TRBJ1-4
CASSFSGMGNEKLFF
>TRBV19|TRBJ1-1
CASSINRGTEAFF
>TRBV5-1|TRBJ2-1
CASSLATWAGGYEQFF
>TRBV5-1|TRBJ2-6
CASSQGSPGANVLTF
>TRBV7-2|TRBJ2-5
CASSPPGLAIQKTQYF
>TRBV6-5|TRBJ2-5
CASSYAGTGRGETQYF